This paragraph reports one TCR beta chain. What it recognizes is unknown. This record comes from a study of cytomegalovirus exposure and HLA in healthy donors. Whole-study findings and limits: Reports indicated that the classifier achieved high specificity and sensitivity in diagnosing cytomegalovirus status. TCR beta V segments were, for the most part, productive about 87% or about 30% of the time in an earlier analysis. A later analysis linked a missense DCLRE1C variant to TCR beta V- and J-gene trimming.

V lost 3 bases and J lost 0; bases outside the gene matches: 6. There are 16 residues in the CDR3. Germline loops: CDR1 MDHEN, CDR2 SYDVKM. A multiplex PCR was run with 60 Vbeta primers and 13 Jbeta primers. Original analysis: A later analysis tallied 65 million to 85 million unique TCR beta chains, about 12 million of them shared. The method was immunoSEQ multiplex PCR; TCRdb's version includes in-frame clones alone and lacks a portion of them. Clone size and the V and J calls come from that table; the DNA yielded D and trimming. The data contain roughly 110,000 clones, over 65% of them seen just once; the ten biggest clones take up 4.2%.

The sequence was obtained from a woman aged 40 to 55 in good health and CMV-seropositive. The chain is built from TRBV28 and TRBJ1-1; TRBD1 agrees at 8 bases. The source material was PBMCs. DNA of the CDR3: TGTGCCAGCAGTTTCGGCCAGGGGGCGTTGAACACTGAAGCTTTCTTT. This encodes CASSFGQGALNTEAFF. The variable domain in full, with the rest retrieved from reference TRBV28 and TRBJ1-1, is DVKVTQSSRYLVKRTGEKVFLECVQDMDHENMFWYRQDPGLGLRLIYFSYDVKMKEKGDIPEGYSVSREKKERFSLILESASTNQTSMYLCASSFGQGALNTEAFFGQGTRLTVV.